This TCR beta chain is drawn from a study of shared clonotypes between healthy human individuals. Turning to the study itself: With ages of 18 to 49, the donors were a couple of women and three men. Study results and caveats: It was the non-shared clonotypes that had lower generation probabilities than clonotypes shared by all four donors.

As handled by the study authors: Junction-only immunoSEQ data arrived without quality scores, meaning filtering differed. Data came from immunoSEQ multiplex PCR; TCRdb stores just in-frame clones and leaves some out. V and J calls and clone size are as listed in that table; D and trimming were resolved from the DNA. The table includes approximately 530,000 clones, approximately 95% detected once. CD45RA-negative memory and CD45RA+ naive subsets were split from the CD4+ cells. The CDR3 contains 16 residues. With V trimmed by 4 bases and J by 8 bases, 11 bases remained unmatched. Germline V gene sequence: CDR1 LNHDA, CDR2 SQIVND (reference sequence). Concerning this clone: Its target is unknown.

This chain connects TRBV19 to TRBJ1-2, with 12 bases fitting TRBD1. The TCR comes from a woman aged 30 to 39 in good health. The sequenced material came from naive CD4+ T cells sorted from blood. Subset here: CD45RA+ positively selected. The CDR3 nucleotides are TGTGCCAGTAGTACCCGGGACAGGGGGCCGCCTAGAGGCTACACCTTC. It encodes CASSTRDRGPPRGYTF.